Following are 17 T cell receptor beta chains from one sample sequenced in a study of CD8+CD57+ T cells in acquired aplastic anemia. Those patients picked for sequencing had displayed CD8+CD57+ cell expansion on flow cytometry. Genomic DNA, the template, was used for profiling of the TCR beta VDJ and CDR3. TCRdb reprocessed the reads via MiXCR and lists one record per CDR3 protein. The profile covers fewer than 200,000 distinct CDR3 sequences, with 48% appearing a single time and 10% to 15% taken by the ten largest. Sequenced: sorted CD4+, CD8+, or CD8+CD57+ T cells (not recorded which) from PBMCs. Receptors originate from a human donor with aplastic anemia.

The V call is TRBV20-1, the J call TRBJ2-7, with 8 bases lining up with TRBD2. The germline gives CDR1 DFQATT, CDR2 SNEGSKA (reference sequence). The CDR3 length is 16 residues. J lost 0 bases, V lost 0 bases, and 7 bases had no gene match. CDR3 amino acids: CSARDPLAGSSYEQYF. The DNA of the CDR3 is TGCAGTGCTAGAGATCCCCTAGCGGGTAGCTCCTACGAGCAGTACTTC.

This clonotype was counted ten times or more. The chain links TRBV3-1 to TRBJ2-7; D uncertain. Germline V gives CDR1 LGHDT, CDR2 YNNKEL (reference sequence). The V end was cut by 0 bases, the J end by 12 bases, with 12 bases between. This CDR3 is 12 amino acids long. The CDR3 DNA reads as TGTGCCAGCAGCCAAGAGCCTAGTTCCTTGTACTTC. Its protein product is CASSQEPSSLYF.

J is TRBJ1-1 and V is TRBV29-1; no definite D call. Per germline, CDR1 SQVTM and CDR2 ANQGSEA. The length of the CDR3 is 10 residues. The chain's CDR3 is CRTEHTEAFF. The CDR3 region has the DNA TGCAGAACCGAACACACTGAAGCTTTCTTT.

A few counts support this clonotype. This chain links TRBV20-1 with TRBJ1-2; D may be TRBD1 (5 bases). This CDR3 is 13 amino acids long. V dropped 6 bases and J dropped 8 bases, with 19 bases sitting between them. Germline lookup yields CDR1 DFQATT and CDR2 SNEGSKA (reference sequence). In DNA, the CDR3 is TGCAGTGCAATGTCGGGACTCATGGGGGGCTACACCTTC. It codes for CSAMSGLMGGYTF.

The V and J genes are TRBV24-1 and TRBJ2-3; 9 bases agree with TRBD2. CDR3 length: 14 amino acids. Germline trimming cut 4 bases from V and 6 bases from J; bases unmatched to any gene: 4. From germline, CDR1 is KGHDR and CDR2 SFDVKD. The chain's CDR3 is CATSERGGRDTQYF. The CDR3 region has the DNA TGTGCCACCAGTGAGCGGGGGGGCAGGGATACGCAGTATTTT.

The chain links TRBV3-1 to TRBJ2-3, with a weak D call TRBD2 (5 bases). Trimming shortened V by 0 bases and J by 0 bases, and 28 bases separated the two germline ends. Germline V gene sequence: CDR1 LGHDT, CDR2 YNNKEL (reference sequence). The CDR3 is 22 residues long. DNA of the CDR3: TGTGCCAGCAGCCAAGATCCGTGGGCTAGCTCGGGGTCGGTGGCTAGCACAGATACGCAGTATTTT. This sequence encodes CASSQDPWASSGSVASTDTQYF.

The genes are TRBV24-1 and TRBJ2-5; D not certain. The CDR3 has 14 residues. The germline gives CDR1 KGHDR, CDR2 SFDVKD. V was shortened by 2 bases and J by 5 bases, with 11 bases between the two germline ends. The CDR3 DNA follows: TGTGCCACCAGTGATTCCATAGGGATTGAGACCCAGTACTTC. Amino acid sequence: CATSDSIGIETQYF.

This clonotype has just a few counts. Written as DNA, the CDR3 is TGCAGCGTTGTATGGGACAGCACAGATACGCAGTATTTT. Translating gives CSVVWDSTDTQYF. The chain links TRBV29-1 to TRBJ2-3; the D gene could be TRBD1 or TRBD2 (5 bases each). This CDR3 has 13 amino acids. Germline V gene sequence: CDR1 SQVTM, CDR2 ANQGSEA. Deletions cut 4 bases from V and 0 bases from J, with 8 bases between.

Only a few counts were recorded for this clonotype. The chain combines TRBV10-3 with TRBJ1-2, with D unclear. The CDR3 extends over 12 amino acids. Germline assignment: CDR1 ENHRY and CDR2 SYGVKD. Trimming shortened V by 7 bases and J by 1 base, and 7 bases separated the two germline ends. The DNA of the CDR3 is TGTGCCATCAATTCGGGTAACTATGGCTACACCTTC. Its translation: CAINSGNYGYTF.

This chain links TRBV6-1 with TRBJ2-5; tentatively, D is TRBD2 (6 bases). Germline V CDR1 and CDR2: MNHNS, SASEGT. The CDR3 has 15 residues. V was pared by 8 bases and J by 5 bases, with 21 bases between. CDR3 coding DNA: TGTGCCAGCGGGTCGGGAGCCCATGGGAAGGAGACCCAGTACTTC. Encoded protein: CASGSGAHGKETQYF.

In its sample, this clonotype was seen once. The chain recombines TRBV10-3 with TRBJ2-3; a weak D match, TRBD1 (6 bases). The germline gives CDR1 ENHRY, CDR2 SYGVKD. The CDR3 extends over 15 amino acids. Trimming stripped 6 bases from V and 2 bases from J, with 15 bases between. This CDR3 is CAIRGRDINTDTQYF. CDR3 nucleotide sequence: TGTGCCATCAGGGGCCGGGACATAAACACAGATACGCAGTATTTT.

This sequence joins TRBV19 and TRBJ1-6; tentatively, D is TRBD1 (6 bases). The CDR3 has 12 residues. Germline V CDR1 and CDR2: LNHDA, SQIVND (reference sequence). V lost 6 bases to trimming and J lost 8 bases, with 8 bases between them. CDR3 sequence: CASRHRDSPLHF. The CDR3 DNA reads TGTGCCAGTAGGCACAGGGATTCACCCCTCCACTTT.

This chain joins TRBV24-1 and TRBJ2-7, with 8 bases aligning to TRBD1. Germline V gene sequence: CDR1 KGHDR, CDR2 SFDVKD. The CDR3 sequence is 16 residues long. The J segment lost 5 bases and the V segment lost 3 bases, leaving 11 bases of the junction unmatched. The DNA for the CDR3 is TGTGCCACCAGTGATGGCAGGGGGCGCGGGATAGACGAGCAGTACTTC. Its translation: CATSDGRGRGIDEQYF.

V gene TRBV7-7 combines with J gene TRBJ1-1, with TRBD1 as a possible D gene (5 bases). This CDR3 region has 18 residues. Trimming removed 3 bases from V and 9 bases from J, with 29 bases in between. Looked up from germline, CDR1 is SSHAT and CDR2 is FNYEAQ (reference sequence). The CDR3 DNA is TGTGCCAGCAGCTTTCGGCAGGGAAGGCTGCGGGAGGTCAAAAAAGCTTTCTTT. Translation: CASSFRQGRLREVKKAFF.

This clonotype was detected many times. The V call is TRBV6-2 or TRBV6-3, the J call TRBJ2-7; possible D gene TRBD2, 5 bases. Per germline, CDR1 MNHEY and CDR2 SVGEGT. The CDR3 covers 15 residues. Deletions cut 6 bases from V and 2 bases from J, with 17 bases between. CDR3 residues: CASRTGFRGAYEQYF. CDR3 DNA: TGTGCCAGCAGAACGGGGTTCCGAGGTGCCTACGAGCAGTACTTC.

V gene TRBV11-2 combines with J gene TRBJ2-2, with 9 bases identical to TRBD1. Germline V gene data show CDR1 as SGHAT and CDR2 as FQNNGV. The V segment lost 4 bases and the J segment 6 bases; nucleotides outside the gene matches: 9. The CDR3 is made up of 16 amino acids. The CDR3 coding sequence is TGTGCCAGCAGCTCCGGGACAGGGTCGGACCCCGGGGAGCTGTTTTTT. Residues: CASSSGTGSDPGELFF.

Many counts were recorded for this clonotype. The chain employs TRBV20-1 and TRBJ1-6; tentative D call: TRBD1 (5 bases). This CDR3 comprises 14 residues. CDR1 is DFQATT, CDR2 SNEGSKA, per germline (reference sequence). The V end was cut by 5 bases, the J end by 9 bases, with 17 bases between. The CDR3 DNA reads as TGCAGTGCTCCCGGGGGGGATACGGGTTCACCCCTCCACTTT. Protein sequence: CSAPGGDTGSPLHF.